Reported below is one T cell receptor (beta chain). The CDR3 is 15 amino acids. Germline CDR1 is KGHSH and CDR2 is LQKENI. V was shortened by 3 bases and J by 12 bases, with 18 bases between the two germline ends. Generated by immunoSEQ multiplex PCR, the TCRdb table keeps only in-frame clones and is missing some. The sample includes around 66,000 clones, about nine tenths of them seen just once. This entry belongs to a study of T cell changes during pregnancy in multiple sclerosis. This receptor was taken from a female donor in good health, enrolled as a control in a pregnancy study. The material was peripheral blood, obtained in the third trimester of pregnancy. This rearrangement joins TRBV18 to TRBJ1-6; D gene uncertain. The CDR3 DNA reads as TGTGCCAGCTCACCGGGGAGCGGGGATTCTGGACCCCTCCACTTT. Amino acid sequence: CASSPGSGDSGPLHF.